This TCR beta chain is drawn from a study of blood T cell repertoires in COVID-19 (dated by TCRdb to 2018 to 2021). As for the study more broadly: Samples covering the acute and convalescent phases of COVID-19 were provided by collaborators in the United States, Italy and Spain. The dataset comprised deeply sampled blood TCRbeta repertoires from subjects exposed to, actively infected with, or recovered from COVID-19. Nearly every sample came with metadata listing a de-identified subject ID, COVID-19 status, age in years and sex. The samples were drawn from the first 160 participants of the ongoing ImmuneRACE study and from 1,200 or so subjects provided by 6 global collaborators. Where available, HLA class I and class II types were obtained from metadata supplied by the sample provider rather than from assay-based typing. The prospective study material was composed of cDNA or gDNA derived from T cells, B-cell-depleted T cells, or PBMCs. A freely available public database, intended as a resource for researchers studying the immune response to SARS-CoV-2, is where the repertoires were released. What the work shows at the level of the full study, not this receptor alone: The amount of clinical and demographic metadata varied by source and participant and was provided uncurated.

The germline V end is reduced by 5 bases and the J end by 1 base; junction bases left unmatched: 2. From cysteine to phenylalanine, the CDR3 is 14 amino acids long. The kept DNA is CDR3 alone, 42 bases in frame from the first base. CDR1 is given as ENHRY and CDR2 as SYGVKD, both from the germline V gene. A remark on this clone: It has no known antigen specificity. Within one base of it there is no much larger clone, and no base qualities were kept.

In Seattle, one collaborating source enrolled patients while the infection was active and tracked those patients longitudinally over the course of disease. The collaborating institutions used their own protocols to collect whole blood in K2EDTA tubes. For TCRbeta analysis, collaborators shipped samples as frozen whole blood, isolated PBMCs, or DNA extracted from either of those sample types. TCRbeta CDR3 regions were amplified from genomic DNA using the immunoSEQ Assay, a bias-controlled multiplex PCR. The authors' pipeline ran thus. Within the assay, amplification of reference gene primers was used to estimate how many nucleated cells each sample contained. To quantify the absolute abundance of each unique TCRbeta CDR3 rearrangement, sequence reads were collapsed and filtered. Productive Simpson clonality was computed per sample as the square root of Simpson's diversity index over productive rearrangements. TCRdb re-hosts the immuneACCESS table, in-frame sequences only. Its copies lack some clones; in the studies checked, an unresolved V gene accounts for under half of them, and the cause for the rest is not known. V and J calls and clone size follow that table, whereas D and trimming were derived from the DNA. Within this sample are about 170,000 clones, with about nine tenths of them counted one time only. About 5% of the sample is held by the ten biggest clonotypes.

The sequencing input was peripheral blood. The sequence is built from TRBV10-3 and TRBJ2-7, and 10 bases in between align with TRBD2. The sequence derives from a man aged 18 to 30 with COVID-19, enrolled during active disease. DNA sequence: TGTGCCATCAGTCCGACTAGCGGGTCCTACGAGCAGTACTTC. Its coded protein is CAISPTSGSYEQYF.